This T cell receptor beta chain was obtained from a study of T cells in Graves' hyperthyroidism and ophthalmopathy. Overall study context: Before treatment of any kind, peripheral blood was taken at initial diagnosis. Overall study results and limits: Model output signaled ophthalmopathy a median roughly six months ahead of onset. Most thyroid clonotypes with frequency above 0.001 were detected in blood.

Comment on this clonotype: Its antigen is undetermined.

This CDR3 comprises 15 residues. Trimming cost V 0 bases and J 10 bases, with 18 bases left between them. Germline values: CDR1 SGHTA, CDR2 FQGTGA. Clinicians diagnosed patients from clinical symptoms, serum thyroxine and TRAb, thyroid ultrasound and orbital computed tomography. Amplification targeted TCR beta CDR3 regions from RNA transcripts. HTBI primers were employed in a first-round RT-PCR of the TCR CDR3. TCRdb re-analysed the multiplex PCR reads in MiXCR, keeping a single row per CDR3 protein. The profile covers hundreds of thousands of distinct CDR3 sequences, with approximately 13% appearing a single time and roughly 6.2% taken by the ten largest.

Source material: blood. This TCR was recovered from a woman in her twenties or thirties with Graves' hyperthyroidism that later progressed to Graves' ophthalmopathy. The rearrangement joins TRBV7-3 to TRBJ1-1, with D unresolved. The CDR3 sequence: CASSLTAQDRVRAFF. CDR3 sequence (DNA): TGTGCCAGCAGCTTAACGGCACAAGACCGGGTCCGAGCTTTCTTT.